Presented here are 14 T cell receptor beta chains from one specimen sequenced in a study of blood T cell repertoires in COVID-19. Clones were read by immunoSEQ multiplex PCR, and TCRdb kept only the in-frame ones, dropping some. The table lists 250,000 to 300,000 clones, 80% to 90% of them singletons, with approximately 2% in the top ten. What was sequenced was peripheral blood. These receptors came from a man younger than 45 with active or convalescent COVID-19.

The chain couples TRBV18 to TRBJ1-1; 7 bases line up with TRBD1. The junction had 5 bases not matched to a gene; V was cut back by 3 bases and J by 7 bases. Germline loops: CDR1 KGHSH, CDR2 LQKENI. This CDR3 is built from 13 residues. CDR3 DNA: TGTGCCAGCTCACCTCCGACAGGGTATGAAGCTTTCTTT. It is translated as CASSPPTGYEAFF.

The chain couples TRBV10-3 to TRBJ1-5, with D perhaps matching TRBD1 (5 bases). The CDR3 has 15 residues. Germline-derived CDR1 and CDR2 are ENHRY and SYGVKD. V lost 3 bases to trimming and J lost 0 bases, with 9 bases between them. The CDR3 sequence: CAISDVRDSNQPQHF. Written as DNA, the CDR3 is TGTGCCATCAGTGACGTCAGGGATAGCAATCAGCCCCAGCATTTT.

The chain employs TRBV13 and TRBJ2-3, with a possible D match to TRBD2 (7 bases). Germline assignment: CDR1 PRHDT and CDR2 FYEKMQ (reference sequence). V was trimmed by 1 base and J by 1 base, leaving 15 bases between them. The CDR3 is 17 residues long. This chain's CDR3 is CASSLVRGAYGTDTQYF. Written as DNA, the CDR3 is TGTGCCAGCAGCTTAGTTCGGGGGGCGTATGGCACAGATACGCAGTATTTT.

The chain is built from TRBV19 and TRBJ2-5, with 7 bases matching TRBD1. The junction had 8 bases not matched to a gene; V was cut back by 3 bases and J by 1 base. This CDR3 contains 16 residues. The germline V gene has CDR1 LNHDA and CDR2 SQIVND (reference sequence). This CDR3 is CASSMDGGQPQETQYF. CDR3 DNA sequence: TGTGCCAGTAGTATGGATGGGGGACAGCCCCAAGAGACCCAGTACTTC.

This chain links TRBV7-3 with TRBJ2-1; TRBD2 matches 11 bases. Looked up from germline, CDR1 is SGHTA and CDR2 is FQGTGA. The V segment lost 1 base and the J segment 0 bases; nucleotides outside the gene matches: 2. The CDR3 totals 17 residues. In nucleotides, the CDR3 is TGTGCCAGCAGCTTAATGGGACTAGCGGCCTCCTACAATGAGCAGTTCTTC. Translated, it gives CASSLMGLAASYNEQFF.

CDR3 residues: CASSLYPGQAYNEQFF. For the CDR3, the DNA is TGCGCCAGCAGCTTATACCCGGGACAGGCCTACAATGAGCAGTTCTTC. The gene calls are TRBV5-1 and TRBJ2-1, with TRBD1 matching 8 bases. The CDR3 extends over 16 amino acids. CDR1 and CDR2 from the germline V gene are SGHRS and YFSETQ. V was pared by 2 bases and J by 2 bases, with 6 bases of the junction left unmatched.

DNA for the CDR3: TGTGCCAGCTCACCACTTCCTCCCAAACTCCCAGGGCAAACAGGGAAGGAGACCCAGTACTTC. Its translation is CASSPLPPKLPGQTGKETQYF. The rearrangement uses TRBV18 and TRBJ2-5; tentative D call: TRBD1 (6 bases). The CDR3 is 21 amino acids. The germline V gene encodes CDR1 KGHSH and CDR2 LQKENI. V was pared by 1 base and J by 5 bases, with 32 bases between.

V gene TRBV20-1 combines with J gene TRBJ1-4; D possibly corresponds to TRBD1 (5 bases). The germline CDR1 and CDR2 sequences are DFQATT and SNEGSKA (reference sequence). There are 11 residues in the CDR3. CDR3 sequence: CVGEANEKLFF. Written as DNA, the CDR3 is TGCGTGGGGGAGGCTAATGAAAAACTGTTTTTT.

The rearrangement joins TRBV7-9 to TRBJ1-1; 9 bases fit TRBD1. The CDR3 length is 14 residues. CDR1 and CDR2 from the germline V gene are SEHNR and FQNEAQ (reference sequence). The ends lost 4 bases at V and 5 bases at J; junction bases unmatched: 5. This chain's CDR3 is CASSSTGGWTEAFF. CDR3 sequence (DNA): TGTGCCAGCAGCTCGACAGGGGGATGGACTGAAGCTTTCTTT.

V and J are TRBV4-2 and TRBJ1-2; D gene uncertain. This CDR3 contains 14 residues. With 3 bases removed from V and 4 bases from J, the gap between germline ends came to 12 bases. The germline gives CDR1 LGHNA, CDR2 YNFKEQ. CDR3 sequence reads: CASSHVGVAYGYTF. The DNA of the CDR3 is TGTGCCAGCAGCCACGTCGGGGTTGCCTATGGCTACACCTTC.

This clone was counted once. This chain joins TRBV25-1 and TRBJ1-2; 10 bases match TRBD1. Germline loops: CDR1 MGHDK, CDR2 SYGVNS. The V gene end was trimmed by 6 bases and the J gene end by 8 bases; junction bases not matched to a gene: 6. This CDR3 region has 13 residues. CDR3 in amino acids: CASRRGTGEGYTF. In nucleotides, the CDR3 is TGTGCCAGCAGGAGGGGGACAGGGGAAGGCTACACCTTC.

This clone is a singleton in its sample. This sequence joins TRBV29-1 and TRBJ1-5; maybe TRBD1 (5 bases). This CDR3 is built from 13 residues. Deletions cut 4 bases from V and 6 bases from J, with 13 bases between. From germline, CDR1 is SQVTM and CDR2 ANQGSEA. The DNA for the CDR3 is TGCAGCGTTGCGGGGGGACTTCGTCAGCCCCAGCATTTT. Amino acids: CSVAGGLRQPQHF.

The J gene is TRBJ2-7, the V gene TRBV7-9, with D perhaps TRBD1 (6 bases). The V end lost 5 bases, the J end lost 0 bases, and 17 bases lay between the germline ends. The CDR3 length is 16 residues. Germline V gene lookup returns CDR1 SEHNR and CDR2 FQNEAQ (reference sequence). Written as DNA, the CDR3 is TGTGCCAGCAGCCCAGGTAGTGGGACAAGCTCCTACGAGCAGTACTTC. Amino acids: CASSPGSGTSSYEQYF.

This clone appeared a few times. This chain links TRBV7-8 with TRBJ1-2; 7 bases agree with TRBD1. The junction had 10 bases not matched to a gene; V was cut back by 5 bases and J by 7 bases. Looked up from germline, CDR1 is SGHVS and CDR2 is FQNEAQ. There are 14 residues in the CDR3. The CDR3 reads CASSAGQAGTGYTF. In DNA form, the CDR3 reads TGTGCCAGCAGCGCAGGACAGGCGGGAACTGGCTACACCTTC.